What follows describes a single TCR beta chain. Its antigen is unknown. Profiling relied on immunoSEQ multiplex PCR, and the TCRdb table lists in-frame clones only, not all of them. The sample yields fewer than 150,000 clones, around 92% seen once. Unmatched junction bases numbered 11, after V lost 5 bases and J lost 4 bases. From germline, CDR1 is MNHEY and CDR2 SVGEGT. The CDR3 extends over 15 amino acids. The data were taken from a study of T cell responses to AZD1222 COVID-19 vaccine. Background on the study: Second-dose intervals of approximately 4 or approximately 12 weeks were pooled.

The study's findings and limits: Repertoires were sampled only after the peak T cell response. Baseline seropositivity occurred in only a handful of AZD1222 recipients. Vaccine-associated CD4 TCRs ranged over spike, dominating at 160-218 and 743-854.

V is TRBV6-2 or TRBV6-3 and J is TRBJ2-7; TRBD1 agrees at 7 bases. The material sequenced was peripheral blood, taken on day 0 of AZD1222 vaccination. The origin of this receptor is an adult in good health. The CDR3 loop is CASSAQGPFPYEQYF. CDR3 in DNA: TGTGCCAGCAGTGCACAGGGGCCCTTTCCTTACGAGCAGTACTTC.